The subject of this entry is one TCR beta chain. Germline V gives CDR1 DFQATT, CDR2 SNEGSKA (reference sequence). Trimming cost V 6 bases and J 7 bases, with 16 bases left between them. The CDR3 is 13 amino acids. This entry comes from a study of CD8 T cells in Susac syndrome. TCR beta from blood CD8+ and CD4+ T cells was sequenced. Healthy donors matched for age and sex were used as controls. Negative isolation yielded CD4+ and CD8+ T cells, and FACS enriched TEMRA cells. Roughly 0.45 to 1 ug RNA was reverse transcribed with random hexamers. MiXCR was run by TCRdb on the immunoSEQ multiplex PCR reads, yielding one entry per CDR3 protein. The sample contains some 100,000 distinct CDR3 sequences, 85% to 95% of which appear only once.

Sequencing used CD8+ T cells from PBMCs. This clonotype was sampled from a human donor in good health. The chain joins TRBV20-1 to TRBJ1-5; TRBD1 might be the D (5 bases). CDR3 sequence (DNA): TGCAGTGCAGGTGGAGGGGTTGGACAGCCCCAGCATTTT. Its translation: CSAGGGVGQPQHF.